The 19 T cell receptor beta chains below all came from one sample that was sequenced in a study of CD8 T cells in ankylosing spondylitis. TCRdb passed the 5' RACE reads through MiXCR, listing each CDR3 protein once. The sample holds 350,000 or so distinct CDR3 sequences, about 15% seen once. Material for sequencing was blood, either unsorted or a sorted T cell fraction (not recorded which). These receptors all come from a male donor with ankylosing spondylitis or in good health (not recorded which).

This chain connects TRBV6-5 to TRBJ2-3, with TRBD2 matching 8 bases. Germline V gene sequence: CDR1 MNHEY, CDR2 SVGAGI. CDR3 size: 14 residues. V shed 2 bases, J shed 7 bases, and the junction held 5 bases outside the gene matches. CDR3 nucleotides: TGTGCCAGCAGTTACCGGGGGGGCTTGAATACGCAGTATTTT. Translation gives CASSYRGGLNTQYF.

This clonotype appeared a few times. V gene TRBV7-9 combines with J gene TRBJ2-1, with TRBD2 as a possible D gene (6 bases). Germline V CDR1 and CDR2: SEHNR, FQNEAQ (reference sequence). The CDR3 sequence is 15 residues long. The ends were cut back, 8 bases at V and 0 bases at J, with 14 bases in the middle. The CDR3 here is CASGNAGSSYNEQFF. CDR3 in DNA: TGTGCCAGCGGCAATGCGGGGAGCTCCTACAATGAGCAGTTCTTC.

This clonotype was picked up a small number of times. This chain connects TRBV7-2 to TRBJ1-1; possible D gene TRBD1, 5 bases. The CDR3 is made up of 14 amino acids. Trimming stripped 5 bases from V and 3 bases from J, with 13 bases between. The germline gives CDR1 SGHTA, CDR2 FQGNSA. The CDR3 region is CASSPRGADTEAFF. The CDR3 region has the DNA TGTGCCAGCAGCCCCCGCGGGGCGGACACTGAAGCTTTCTTT.

J is TRBJ2-2 and V is TRBV12-3 or TRBV12-4; 9 bases match TRBD1. The CDR3 spans 17 residues. V gave up 6 bases and J gave up 5 bases; unmatched junction bases: 13. The CDR3 region has the DNA TGTGCCAGCAGCCCCCCACAGGGGGCGCCGGGGACCGGGGAGCTGTTTTTT. Translation gives CASSPPQGAPGTGELFF.

In this sample, this clonotype turned up a few times. The V gene is TRBV6-4, the J gene TRBJ1-1, with D possibly matching TRBD1 (6 bases). The CDR3 consists of 16 residues. The ends were cut back, 6 bases at V and 1 base at J, with 18 bases in the middle. Germline-derived CDR1 and CDR2 are MRHNA and SNTAGT. CDR3 nucleotide sequence: TGTGCCAGCAGCCCCGCGTGGGGGGGCCCGAACACTGAAGCTTTCTTT. Protein sequence: CASSPAWGGPNTEAFF.

In its sample, this clonotype was seen a few times. The chain employs TRBV25-1 and TRBJ1-1; weak D call: TRBD1 (6 bases). The CDR3 is 17 amino acids. Trimming shortened V by 2 bases and J by 0 bases, and 16 bases separated the two germline ends. CDR1 is MGHDK and CDR2 is SYGVNS in the germline V gene. CDR3 sequence: CASSEEKGDIMNTEAFF. The CDR3 DNA is TGTGCCAGCAGTGAAGAGAAGGGGGACATTATGAACACTGAAGCTTTCTTT. Using reference TRBV25-1 and TRBJ1-1 for the parts outside the CDR3, the full variable domain is EADIYQTPRYLVIGTGKKITLECSQTMGHDKMYWYQQDPGMELHLIHYSYGVNSTEKGDLSSESTVSRIRTEHFPLTLESARPSHTSQYLCASSEEKGDIMNTEAFFGQGTRLTVV.

As DNA, the CDR3 is TGTGCCAGCAGACGACTAGCGGGATCCTACGAGCAGTACTTC. It specifies CASRRLAGSYEQYF. The chain joins TRBV12-3 or TRBV12-4 to TRBJ2-7; 11 nucleotides align to TRBD2. This CDR3 has 14 amino acids. Trimming cost V 6 bases and J 1 base; bases outside gene matches: 2.

The rearrangement joins TRBV3-1 to TRBJ1-2; D is perhaps TRBD1 (5 bases). The CDR3 has 14 residues. From germline, CDR1 is LGHDT and CDR2 YNNKEL (reference sequence). V was pared by 4 bases and J by 8 bases, with 17 bases between. CDR3 in amino acids: CASSPSTQRQGYTF. CDR3 DNA sequence: TGTGCCAGCAGCCCTTCGACACAGAGACAGGGCTACACCTTC.

This clonotype has a handful of counts. The chain combines TRBV5-1 with TRBJ2-7; tentatively, D is TRBD2 (5 bases). This CDR3 spans 14 amino acids. Germline CDR1 is SGHRS and CDR2 is YFSETQ. V lost 3 bases to trimming and J lost 3 bases, with 13 bases between them. The CDR3 DNA reads TGCGCCAGCAGCTCCAGCGGCGTGGTCTACGAGCAGTACTTC. It yields the protein CASSSSGVVYEQYF.

In this sample, this clonotype turned up a few times. The chain recombines TRBV10-3 with TRBJ1-3; TRBD1 matches 9 bases. In germline, CDR1 is ENHRY, CDR2 SYGVKD. The CDR3 spans 16 residues. Unmatched junction bases numbered 8, after V lost 4 bases and J lost 4 bases. Here the CDR3 reads CAISVDRGGSGNTIYF. DNA of the CDR3: TGTGCCATCAGTGTGGACAGGGGAGGATCCGGAAACACCATATATTTT.

The rearrangement uses TRBV18 and TRBJ2-7, with D possibly TRBD2 on 6 matching bases. The germline V and J ends were trimmed by 1 base and 5 bases, with 12 bases remaining between them. This CDR3 contains 14 residues. CDR1 and CDR2 (germline): KGHSH, LQKENI. Written as DNA, the CDR3 is TGTGCCAGCTCACCACGGGGAACTAGCCACGAGCAGTACTTC. It encodes CASSPRGTSHEQYF.

The sample holds a few counts of this clonotype. The chain couples TRBV7-6 to TRBJ1-1; D is perhaps TRBD1 (6 bases). The CDR3 runs to 15 residues. V gave up 3 bases and J gave up 1 base, with 12 bases separating them. CDR1 is SGHVS and CDR2 is FNYEAQ in the germline V gene. CDR3 loop: CASSFSGRGNTEAFF. As DNA, the CDR3 is TGTGCCAGCAGCTTCTCCGGCAGGGGGAACACTGAAGCTTTCTTT.

V is TRBV29-1 and J is TRBJ2-4; tentative D call: TRBD2 (6 bases). Trimming stripped 0 bases from V and 4 bases from J, with 13 bases between. This CDR3 region has 15 residues. The germline V gene encodes CDR1 SQVTM and CDR2 ANQGSEA. The CDR3 reads CSVEDGGSLKNIQYF. The CDR3 DNA is TGCAGCGTTGAAGATGGGGGGAGTCTTAAAAACATTCAGTACTTC.

This clonotype was seen more than once but under ten times. This chain links TRBV7-9 with TRBJ2-1; tentatively, D is TRBD1 or TRBD2 (5 bases each). V was pared by 4 bases and J by 8 bases, with 15 bases between. This CDR3 comprises 14 residues. CDR1 is SEHNR, CDR2 FQNEAQ, per germline (reference sequence). In DNA, the CDR3 is TGTGCCAGCAGCTACACAGGAGCCGGGGATGAGCAGTTCTTC. Translated: CASSYTGAGDEQFF.

A remark on this clonotype: One end of the junction is discordant with germline, which a read error may explain. The genes are TRBV12-3 or TRBV12-4 and TRBJ2-2, with 10 bases that match TRBD1. CDR3 length: 15 residues. The DNA for the CDR3 is TGTGACAGCAGCAGCGGACAGGGGGGATCCGGGGAGCTGTTTTTT. Its protein product is CDSSSGQGGSGELFF.

The chain carries TRBV12-3 or TRBV12-4 and TRBJ1-2, with D perhaps matching TRBD1 (5 bases). The CDR3 has 15 residues. V shed 4 bases and J shed 3 bases, with 15 bases lying between them. The CDR3 region has the DNA TGTGCCAGCAGTTCCCCCGGGGCGCAGGACTATGGCTACACCTTC. It encodes CASSSPGAQDYGYTF.

The sample holds a few counts of this clonotype. V gene TRBV6-1 combines with J gene TRBJ2-5; D is perhaps TRBD2 (6 bases). The CDR3 totals 13 residues. Trimming shortened V by 7 bases and J by 5 bases, and 14 bases separated the two germline ends. CDR1 is MNHNS and CDR2 is SASEGT in the germline V gene. Written as DNA, the CDR3 is TGTGCCAGCACGCGATCTAGCGAGGAGACCCAGTACTTC. Encoded protein: CASTRSSEETQYF.

This chain connects TRBV5-4 to TRBJ1-1; no clear D. The CDR3 length is 14 residues. Trimming left V 8 bases short and J 1 base short, with 15 bases between. The germline V gene has CDR1 SGHNT and CDR2 YYREEE (reference sequence). CDR3 in DNA: TGTGCCAGTACGCCTTGGGGTCGGAACACTGAAGCTTTCTTT. Protein sequence: CASTPWGRNTEAFF.

This clonotype was picked up a small number of times. The V call is TRBV5-1, the J call TRBJ2-2; 7 bases fit TRBD1. The length of the CDR3 is 15 residues. CDR1 and CDR2 from the germline V gene are SGHRS and YFSETQ. V lost 1 base, J lost 5 bases, and 5 bases stayed unmatched. CDR3 nucleotide sequence: TGCGCCAGCAGCTTGAGCACAGGGGCGACCGGGGAGCTGTTTTTT. Translating gives CASSLSTGATGELFF. The full variable domain, rest sourced from reference TRBV5-1 and TRBJ2-2, is KAGVTQTPRYLIKTRGQQVTLSCSPISGHRSVSWYQQTPGQGLQFLFEYFSETQRNKGNFPGRFSGRQFSNSRSEMNVSTLELGDSALYLCASSLSTGATGELFFGEGSRLTVL.